This TCR beta chain was profiled in a study of identical twins. The study's findings and limits: Insertion counts were lower in abundant cord blood beta clonotypes, a trend that memory repertoires did not show. Conclusions leaned on cross-sectional statistical analysis and did not track the same donors over time.

CDR3 size: 15 residues. V gave up 6 bases and J gave up 6 bases; unmatched junction bases: 9. Germline CDR1 is MNHNS and CDR2 is SASEGT. One entry per CDR3 protein, called by TCRdb with MiXCR from the 5' RACE reads. Counted here are a few hundred thousand distinct CDR3 sequences, over 9.5% occurring once; the ten biggest clones make up 4% to 5%. Concerning this clonotype: What it binds is not known.

The same specimen was also included in a second study, on yellow fever vaccine responses in identical twins.

Material for sequencing was memory (CD45RO+) T cells sorted from blood. This chain joins TRBV6-1 and TRBJ2-1; 9 positions match TRBD2. The receptor comes from a woman aged 18-29 years in good health. CDR3 coding DNA: TGTGCCAGCAGCGCCGGGACTAGCAACCTCAATGAGCAGTTCTTC. Translated: CASSAGTSNLNEQFF.